The rows below give T cell receptor beta chains drawn from one sample of a study of T cells after yellow fever vaccination. MiXCR, applied by TCRdb to the 5' RACE reads, yields one record per CDR3 protein. Here the sample spans 620,000 or so distinct CDR3 sequences, about a sixth being singletons. The material was PBMCs, obtained 4 to 6 days after the first yellow fever vaccination. Receptors originate from a man aged 18 to 30 who received the YFV17D yellow fever vaccine. CDR3s leave out the opening cysteine and the closing phenylalanine or tryptophan. The order of the fields is J gene, V gene, CDR3 protein.

j_gene: TRBJ2-3
v_gene: TRBV4-1
CDR3aa: ASSQEGSSYRTDTQY

j_gene: TRBJ1-4
v_gene: TRBV4-1
CDR3aa: ASSQEGQGAEKLF

j_gene: TRBJ2-5
v_gene: TRBV5-1
CDR3aa: ASSTGQGDETQY

j_gene: TRBJ1-5
v_gene: TRBV27
CDR3aa: ASSPQGAFQPQH

j_gene: TRBJ1-1
v_gene: TRBV28
CDR3aa: ASSPRGRTYTEAF

j_gene: TRBJ2-5
v_gene: TRBV5-1
CDR3aa: ASSLRTGYQETQY

j_gene: TRBJ1-2
v_gene: TRBV29-1
CDR3aa: SVDHRGSYGYT

j_gene: TRBJ1-2
v_gene: TRBV6-5
CDR3aa: ASSYSPLLGYGYT

j_gene: TRBJ1-4
v_gene: TRBV20-1
CDR3aa: SARHGEKLF

j_gene: TRBJ1-6
v_gene: TRBV6-5
CDR3aa: ASRSYNSPLH

j_gene: TRBJ2-3
v_gene: TRBV20-1
CDR3aa: SAALAGGKDTQY

j_gene: TRBJ2-1
v_gene: TRBV3-1
CDR3aa: ASSPAGVGYGEQF

j_gene: TRBJ2-5
v_gene: TRBV3-1
CDR3aa: ATRSETQY

j_gene: TRBJ2-3
v_gene: TRBV5-6
CDR3aa: ASSFLTAQTSTDTQY

j_gene: TRBJ2-7
v_gene: TRBV4-3
CDR3aa: ASSQKIRTRSSYEQY

j_gene: TRBJ2-7
v_gene: TRBV7-9
CDR3aa: ASSSDRGHNLYEQY

j_gene: TRBJ2-1
v_gene: TRBV6-2/TRBV6-3
CDR3aa: ASSNLNNEQF

j_gene: TRBJ2-3
v_gene: TRBV5-5
CDR3aa: ASSDGPSGDTQY

j_gene: TRBJ1-6
v_gene: TRBV3-1
CDR3aa: ASSQGTTWGCSNSPLH

j_gene: TRBJ2-7
v_gene: TRBV6-1
CDR3aa: ASRSPGQGYEQY

j_gene: TRBJ1-6
v_gene: TRBV20-1
CDR3aa: SAVSAGTVNSPLH

j_gene: TRBJ1-2
v_gene: TRBV7-2
CDR3aa: ASSLTRGYGYT

j_gene: TRBJ2-7
v_gene: TRBV3-1
CDR3aa: ASSQGPSSYEQY

j_gene: TRBJ1-4
v_gene: TRBV5-4
CDR3aa: ASSLGGAGIEKLF

j_gene: TRBJ1-2
v_gene: TRBV20-1
CDR3aa: SASQPGQRGVRGYT

j_gene: TRBJ2-6
v_gene: TRBV7-9
CDR3aa: ASSFISGANVLT

j_gene: TRBJ2-1
v_gene: TRBV7-3
CDR3aa: ASSLTERGPYNEQF

j_gene: TRBJ1-6
v_gene: TRBV20-1
CDR3aa: SANPGLSYSPLH

j_gene: TRBJ2-7
v_gene: TRBV7-6
CDR3aa: ASSSEPGRTYEQY

j_gene: TRBJ1-2
v_gene: TRBV2
CDR3aa: ASSTDGTYGYT

j_gene: TRBJ1-1
v_gene: TRBV6-2/TRBV6-3
CDR3aa: ASSYGGLAF

j_gene: TRBJ2-1
v_gene: TRBV4-1
CDR3aa: ASSTSGSSYNEQF

j_gene: TRBJ1-6
v_gene: TRBV6-2/TRBV6-3
CDR3aa: ASSYSSFAGNSPLH

j_gene: TRBJ1-5
v_gene: TRBV20-1
CDR3aa: SARSGTVNQPQH

j_gene: TRBJ2-3
v_gene: TRBV4-2
CDR3aa: ASNQLAGGTDTQY

j_gene: TRBJ2-1
v_gene: TRBV29-1
CDR3aa: SVEEADSRSYNEQF

j_gene: TRBJ1-6
v_gene: TRBV7-9
CDR3aa: ASSREELPLH

j_gene: TRBJ2-2
v_gene: TRBV2
CDR3aa: ATLSGTTNTGELF

j_gene: TRBJ2-6
v_gene: TRBV6-2/TRBV6-3
CDR3aa: ASCYHSGANVLT

j_gene: TRBJ2-7
v_gene: TRBV20-1
CDR3aa: SARDLHRGYEQY

j_gene: TRBJ1-5
v_gene: TRBV27
CDR3aa: ASSLRGPGQPQH

j_gene: TRBJ2-5
v_gene: TRBV20-1
CDR3aa: SPTRRETQY

j_gene: TRBJ1-2
v_gene: TRBV21-1
CDR3aa: ASSKPGTGHNGYT

j_gene: TRBJ2-3
v_gene: TRBV20-1
CDR3aa: SARDTGNRGDTQY

j_gene: TRBJ1-1
v_gene: TRBV12-3/TRBV12-4
CDR3aa: ASSLRWDTEAF

j_gene: TRBJ2-5
v_gene: TRBV12-3/TRBV12-4
CDR3aa: ASMRGAWETQY

j_gene: TRBJ2-1
v_gene: TRBV27
CDR3aa: ASSPWDRGLDEQF

j_gene: TRBJ2-2
v_gene: TRBV7-6
CDR3aa: ASSFASGGTNTGELF

j_gene: TRBJ2-3
v_gene: TRBV5-1
CDR3aa: ASSLEFKTDTQY

j_gene: TRBJ1-2
v_gene: TRBV4-1
CDR3aa: ASSHIQRGDYGYT

j_gene: TRBJ1-1
v_gene: TRBV9
CDR3aa: ASSVGGSSTEAF

j_gene: TRBJ2-1
v_gene: TRBV20-1
CDR3aa: SARDGWNEQF